This T cell receptor (beta chain) is drawn from a study of regulatory T cells in long-lasting Graves disease. The CDR3 is 15 residues long. The germline gives CDR1 SGHNT, CDR2 YYREEE (reference sequence). V lost 3 bases, J lost 0 bases, and 9 bases lay in between. A few counts support this clonotype. Its antigen is as yet unknown. As for time point: newly diagnosed GD, antithyroid drugs for less than 3 months. RNA isolated from PBMCs was used to make the TCR library. TCR beta libraries were built with iRepertoire HTBI primers and Arm-PCR of CDR3 regions. TCRdb re-called the multiplex PCR reads with MiXCR, one entry per CDR3 protein. The sample consists of 400,000 to 650,000 distinct CDR3 sequences, about 16% of them appearing once. Study-level findings and limits: Persistent Graves' patients had lower TCR diversity than newly diagnosed ones.

These data were also reused for a study on T cells in Graves' hyperthyroidism and ophthalmopathy. That report notes: Ophthalmopathy, which appeared later, was predicted by the model a median about 6.8 months before onset.

Specimen: peripheral blood mononuclear cells (PBMCs), collected at new diagnosis, from a patient treated with antithyroid drugs. The TCR originated in a woman aged 40 to 65 with Graves disease. V gene TRBV5-4 combines with J gene TRBJ2-2, with unresolved D. In DNA, the CDR3 is TGTGCCAGCAGCTCCCGCCAGACGAACACCGGGGAGCTGTTTTTT. Protein product: CASSSRQTNTGELFF.